This TCR beta chain originates from a study of Ad26.COV2.S vaccination and SARS-CoV-2 variants. At the level of the study: Trial arm assignment for the donor was COV1001 Ad26.COV2.S.

V gave up 6 bases and J gave up 3 bases; unmatched junction bases: 7. Looked up from germline, CDR1 is MNHEY and CDR2 is SVGEGT. The CDR3 contains 15 residues. Study outcomes and limitations: Once vaccination had occurred, spike-specific CD8+ and CD4+ T cell responses reportedly showed substantial breadth. Vaccine recipients posted higher spike-specific TCR breadth than their placebo counterparts.

Using immunoSEQ multiplex PCR, the repertoire was profiled, and TCRdb retains in-frame clones only, with some absent. Here the sample spans about 420,000 clones, approximately 87% being singletons. With respect to this clone: Its antigen is as yet unknown.

Treatment in this sample: roughly 20 received Ad26.COV2.S at low or high dose, single or two shots; 5 received placebo; per-sample allocation not given. Each sample was drawn 63 days after the first injection (of vaccine or placebo). This specimen was peripheral blood, taken in a trial of Ad26.COV2.S vaccine versus placebo. The V call is TRBV6-2 or TRBV6-3, the J call TRBJ2-1; 8 nucleotides align to TRBD2. This TCR derives from a person between 18 and 60 years old who received the Ad26.COV2.S COVID-19 vaccine or a placebo. The chain's CDR3 is CASSPAGALYNEQFF. The DNA for the CDR3 is TGTGCCAGCAGCCCAGCGGGGGCCCTCTACAATGAGCAGTTCTTC.